This entry lists 15 T cell receptor beta chains sequenced from one sample in a study of beta chain features in type 1 diabetes. Of the isolated RNA, all was reverse transcribed, and so the sequenced material was expressed TCRB transcripts. Assay: immunoSEQ multiplex PCR; the TCRdb copy retains only in-frame clones and omits some. The sample holds about 180,000 clones, roughly an eighth seen once. Sequencing was done on a sample of central memory CD4+ T cells from blood. The receptors stem from a woman in her late teens or twenties in good health.

In this sample, this clone turned up many times. The chain joins TRBV11-2 to TRBJ2-1, with unresolved D. Between the trimmed V and J ends, which lost 4 bases and 0 bases, there was a span of 22 bases. Per the germline V gene, CDR1 is SGHAT and CDR2 is FQNNGV. CDR3 size: 19 residues. The CDR3 DNA reads TGTGCCAGCAGCTCACGCCTCGGTGGGCTCCGAAGCTCCTACAATGAGCAGTTCTTC. It translates to CASSSRLGGLRSSYNEQFF. Variable domain in full (rest from reference TRBV11-2 and TRBJ2-1): EAGVAQSPRYKIIEKRQSVAFWCNPISGHATLYWYQQILGQGPKLLIQFQNNGVVDDSQLPKDRFSAERLKGVDSTLKIQPAKLEDSAVYLCASSSRLGGLRSSYNEQFFGPGTRLTVL.

This clone turned up a few times. This sequence joins TRBV28 and TRBJ1-3, with 7 bases aligning to TRBD1. Trimming at V came to 6 bases and at J to 2 bases, leaving 10 bases not matched to a gene. The CDR3 spans 16 residues. Germline V gene data show CDR1 as MDHEN and CDR2 as SYDVKM. CDR3 residues: CASSPGQTGTGNTIYF. CDR3 sequence (DNA): TGTGCCAGCAGCCCGGGACAGACGGGCACTGGAAACACCATATATTTT. The complete variable domain, with remaining parts taken from reference TRBV28 and TRBJ1-3, reads DVKVTQSSRYLVKRTGEKVFLECVQDMDHENMFWYRQDPGLGLRLIYFSYDVKMKEKGDIPEGYSVSREKKERFSLILESASTNQTSMYLCASSPGQTGTGNTIYFGEGSWLTVV.

This clone was detected only a few times. The rearrangement joins TRBV28 to TRBJ1-5; the match to TRBD1 covers 10 bases. J was trimmed by 7 bases and V by 5 bases; bases with no gene match: 8. The germline V gene encodes CDR1 MDHEN and CDR2 SYDVKM. CDR3 length equals 15 residues. The CDR3, as DNA: TGTGCCAGCAGTATGACAGGGGGCGCCGAGCAGCCCCAGCATTTT. Protein sequence: CASSMTGGAEQPQHF.

This clone was seen more than once but under ten times. This sequence joins TRBV19 and TRBJ2-4; 8 nucleotides align to TRBD1. With V trimmed by 1 base and J by 0 bases, 5 bases remained unmatched. This CDR3 spans 17 amino acids. The germline CDR1 and CDR2 sequences are LNHDA and SQIVND (reference sequence). The CDR3 here is CASSIGQGLVAKNIQYF. CDR3 sequence (DNA): TGTGCCAGTAGTATAGGACAGGGGTTGGTAGCCAAAAACATTCAGTACTTC.

A few counts support this clone. The rearrangement uses TRBV5-1 and TRBJ2-2; D possibly corresponds to TRBD1 (5 bases). Trimming removed 0 bases from V and 2 bases from J, with 8 bases in between. The CDR3 is 15 residues long. Germline lookup yields CDR1 SGHRS and CDR2 YFSETQ. CDR3 region: CASSLDRPNTGELFF. Written as DNA, the CDR3 is TGCGCCAGCAGCTTGGACAGGCCAAACACCGGGGAGCTGTTTTTT.

This clone was recorded a few times. The chain uses TRBV4-2 and TRBJ2-7, with TRBD1 identical over 8 bases. This CDR3 contains 16 residues. In germline, CDR1 is LGHNA, CDR2 YNFKEQ. Trimming cost V 1 base and J 6 bases; bases outside gene matches: 11. The CDR3 DNA sequence: TGTGCCAGCAGCCAAGTCTCCGGGACAGGTAGCCGCGAGCAGTACTTC. This gives the protein CASSQVSGTGSREQYF.

This chain connects TRBV19 to TRBJ1-1, with 8 bases lining up with TRBD1. Germline CDR1 LNHDA, CDR2 SQIVND (reference sequence). The length of the CDR3 is 14 residues. J lost 5 bases, V lost 5 bases, and 7 bases had no gene match. CDR3 sequence: CASSATGVRTEAFF. The DNA for the CDR3 is TGTGCCAGTAGTGCGACAGGGGTGCGAACTGAAGCTTTCTTT.

The sample holds many counts of this clone. CDR3 in amino acids: CASSEAGSGEAGYTF. CDR3 coding DNA: TGTGCCAGCAGTGAAGCTGGGTCGGGGGAGGCTGGCTACACCTTC. The chain recombines TRBV6-1 with TRBJ1-2; tentatively, D is TRBD1 (5 bases). Trimming left V 0 bases short and J 7 bases short, with 15 bases between. Germline lookup yields CDR1 MNHNS and CDR2 SASEGT. There are 15 residues in the CDR3.

This sequence joins TRBV5-4 and TRBJ2-7; maybe TRBD2 (6 bases). This CDR3 is 15 amino acids long. Germline V gene lookup returns CDR1 SGHNT and CDR2 YYREEE (reference sequence). V was cut by 4 bases and J by 3 bases, with 17 bases left in between. CDR3: CASSRGGRGDYEQYF. CDR3 coding DNA: TGTGCCAGCAGCCGTGGAGGGCGGGGAGACTACGAGCAGTACTTC. The full variable domain, with the rest looked up from reference TRBV5-4 and TRBJ2-7, is ETGVTQSPTHLIKTRGQQVTLRCSSQSGHNTVSWYQQALGQGPQFIFQYYREEENGRGNFPPRFSGLQFPNYSSELNVNALELDDSALYLCASSRGGRGDYEQYFGPGTRLTVT.

V gene TRBV28 combines with J gene TRBJ1-5; 10 bases map to TRBD1. Trimming removed 5 bases from V and 5 bases from J; junction bases left unmatched: 9. The CDR3 runs 16 residues. CDR1 is MDHEN and CDR2 is SYDVKM in the germline V gene. The CDR3 spells CASSDRTGGGHQPQHF. The CDR3 DNA reads as TGTGCCAGCAGTGACCGGACAGGGGGTGGACATCAGCCCCAGCATTTT. Combining the CDR3 with reference TRBV28 and TRBJ1-5 gives the whole variable domain DVKVTQSSRYLVKRTGEKVFLECVQDMDHENMFWYRQDPGLGLRLIYFSYDVKMKEKGDIPEGYSVSREKKERFSLILESASTNQTSMYLCASSDRTGGGHQPQHFGDGTRLSIL.

The chain is built from TRBV18 and TRBJ2-2, with D tentatively TRBD2 (5 bases). CDR1 and CDR2 from the germline V gene are KGHSH and LQKENI. With 6 bases removed from V and 0 bases from J, the gap between germline ends came to 11 bases. CDR3 size: 15 residues. CDR3 in DNA: TGTGCCAGCTCCGAGGGAGCTTCGAACACCGGGGAGCTGTTTTTT. It codes for CASSEGASNTGELFF.

The table lists this clone with a few counts. The chain uses TRBV6-5 and TRBJ2-1; D remains unclear. Germline CDR1 MNHEY, CDR2 SVGAGI. V lost 5 bases, J lost 4 bases, and 3 bases lay in between. This CDR3 comprises 11 residues. The CDR3 bases are TGTGCCAGCAGTCAATACAATGAGCAGTTCTTC. It encodes CASSQYNEQFF.

The rearrangement uses TRBV15 and TRBJ1-3; 9 bases fit TRBD1. V shed 9 bases, J shed 4 bases, and the junction held 4 bases outside the gene matches. Germline CDR1 is LNHNV and CDR2 is YYDKDF (reference sequence). The CDR3 is 13 residues long. The CDR3: CATTGGSGNTIYF. Here the CDR3 DNA reads TGTGCCACGACAGGGGGATCAGGAAACACCATATATTTT.

The chain carries TRBV7-3 and TRBJ2-3; D may be TRBD2 (6 bases). The ends were cut back, 0 bases at V and 5 bases at J, with 9 bases in the middle. CDR3 length: 14 amino acids. Germline V gene data show CDR1 as SGHTA and CDR2 as FQGTGA. CDR3 in amino acids: CASSLTGGGDTQYF. CDR3 sequence (DNA): TGTGCCAGCAGCTTAACGGGAGGCGGAGATACGCAGTATTTT.

CDR3: CASSTRWGVSTEAFF. Written as DNA, the CDR3 is TGTGCCAGCAGCACGAGATGGGGGGTCAGCACTGAAGCTTTCTTT. The chain has TRBV11-2 and TRBJ1-1; perhaps TRBD1 as D (5 bases). With 5 bases removed from V and 4 bases from J, the gap between germline ends came to 17 bases. From germline, CDR1 is SGHAT and CDR2 FQNNGV. The CDR3 spans 15 residues.